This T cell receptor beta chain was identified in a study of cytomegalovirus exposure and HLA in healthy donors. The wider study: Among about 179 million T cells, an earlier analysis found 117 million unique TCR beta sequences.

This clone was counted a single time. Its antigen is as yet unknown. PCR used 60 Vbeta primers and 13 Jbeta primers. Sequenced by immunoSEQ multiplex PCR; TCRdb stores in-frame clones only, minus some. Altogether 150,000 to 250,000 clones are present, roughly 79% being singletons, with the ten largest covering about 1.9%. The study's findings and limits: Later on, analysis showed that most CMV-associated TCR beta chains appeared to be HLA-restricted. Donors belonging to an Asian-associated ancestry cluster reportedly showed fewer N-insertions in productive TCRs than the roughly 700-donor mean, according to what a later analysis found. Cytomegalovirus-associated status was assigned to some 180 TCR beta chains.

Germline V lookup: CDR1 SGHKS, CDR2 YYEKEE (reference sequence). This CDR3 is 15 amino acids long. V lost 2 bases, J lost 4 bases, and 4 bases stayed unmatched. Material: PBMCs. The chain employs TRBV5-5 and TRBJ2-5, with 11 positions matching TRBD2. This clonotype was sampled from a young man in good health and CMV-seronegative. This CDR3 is CASSFTSGSRETQYF. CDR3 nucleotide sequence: TGTGCCAGCAGCTTCACTAGCGGGAGTCGAGAGACCCAGTACTTC.